The sequence of this T cell receptor (beta chain) was determined in a study of OX40 agonist ivuxolimab in advanced cancers. Background on the study: Patients enrolled in dose escalation were diagnosed with hepatocellular carcinoma, melanoma, renal cell or head and neck cancer.

Autoimmune disease history or systemic immunosuppression barred patients. The V end was cut by 6 bases, the J end by 1 base, with 9 bases between. The CDR3 loop spans 13 amino acids. From germline, CDR1 is SGHTA and CDR2 FQGNSA. This table comes from immunoSEQ multiplex PCR, and its TCRdb copy is limited to in-frame clones, with some not included. The table has 12,000 or so clones, around 84% seen once; the top ten hold just under 30%. This clonotype originated in an adult with an advanced solid tumor such as melanoma, head and neck, liver or kidney cancer. Sequenced here: CD4+ or CD8+ T cells sorted from blood, sampled in a trial of the OX40 agonist ivuxolimab. The chain recombines TRBV7-2 with TRBJ1-1; D gene uncertain. The CDR3 protein is CASRREENTEAFF. The CDR3 region has the DNA TGTGCCAGCAGGCGGGAAGAGAACACTGAAGCTTTCTTT.